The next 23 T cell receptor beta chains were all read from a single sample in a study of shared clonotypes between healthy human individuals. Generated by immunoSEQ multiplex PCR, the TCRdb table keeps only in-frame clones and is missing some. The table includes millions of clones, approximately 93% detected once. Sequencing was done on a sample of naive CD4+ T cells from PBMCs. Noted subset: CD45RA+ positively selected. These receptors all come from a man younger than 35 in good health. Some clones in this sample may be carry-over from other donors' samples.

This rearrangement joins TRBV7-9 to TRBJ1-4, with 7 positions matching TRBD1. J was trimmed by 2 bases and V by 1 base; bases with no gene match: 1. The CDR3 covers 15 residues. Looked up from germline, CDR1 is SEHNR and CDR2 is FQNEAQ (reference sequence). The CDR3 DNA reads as TGTGCCAGCAGCTTAGTAGGGGGCACTAATGAAAAACTGTTTTTT. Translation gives CASSLVGGTNEKLFF.

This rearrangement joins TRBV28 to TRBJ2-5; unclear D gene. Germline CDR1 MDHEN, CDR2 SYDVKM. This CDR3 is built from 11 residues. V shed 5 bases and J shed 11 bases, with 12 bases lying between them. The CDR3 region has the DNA TGTGCCAGCAGTCTGCGGCTGGAGCAGTACTTC. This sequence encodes CASSLRLEQYF. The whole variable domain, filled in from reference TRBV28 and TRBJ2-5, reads DVKVTQSSRYLVKRTGEKVFLECVQDMDHENMFWYRQDPGLGLRLIYFSYDVKMKEKGDIPEGYSVSREKKERFSLILESASTNQTSMYLCASSLRLEQYFGPGTRLLVL.

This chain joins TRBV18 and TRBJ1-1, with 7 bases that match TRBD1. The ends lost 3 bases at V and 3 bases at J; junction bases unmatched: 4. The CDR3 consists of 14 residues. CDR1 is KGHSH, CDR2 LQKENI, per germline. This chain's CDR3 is CASSPDRLYTEAFF. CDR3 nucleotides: TGTGCCAGCTCACCGGACAGGCTATACACTGAAGCTTTCTTT.

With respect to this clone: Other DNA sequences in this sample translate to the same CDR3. The CDR3 DNA follows: TGCGCCAGCAGCTTGAGTCAGGGAGGCTACGAGCAGTACTTC. Amino acid sequence: CASSLSQGGYEQYF. The rearrangement links TRBV5-1 to TRBJ2-7; D might be TRBD2 (6 bases). Germline lookup yields CDR1 SGHRS and CDR2 YFSETQ. The CDR3 extends over 14 amino acids. V was shortened by 1 base and J by 3 bases, with 11 bases between the two germline ends.

In nucleotides, the CDR3 is TGCGCCAGCAGCGACCAGGGGGCGAATGAAAAACTGTTTTTT. It encodes CASSDQGANEKLFF. V gene TRBV5-1 combines with J gene TRBJ1-4; TRBD1 matches at 8 bases. Germline CDR1 reads SGHRS; CDR2 reads YFSETQ. The CDR3 contains 14 residues. J was trimmed by 5 bases and V by 4 bases; bases with no gene match: 4.

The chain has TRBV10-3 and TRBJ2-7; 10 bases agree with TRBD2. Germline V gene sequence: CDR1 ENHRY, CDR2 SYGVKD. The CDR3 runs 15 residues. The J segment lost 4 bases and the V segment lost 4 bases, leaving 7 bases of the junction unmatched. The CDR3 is CAISALSTSGYEQYF. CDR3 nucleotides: TGTGCCATCAGTGCTCTATCGACTAGCGGGTACGAGCAGTACTTC.

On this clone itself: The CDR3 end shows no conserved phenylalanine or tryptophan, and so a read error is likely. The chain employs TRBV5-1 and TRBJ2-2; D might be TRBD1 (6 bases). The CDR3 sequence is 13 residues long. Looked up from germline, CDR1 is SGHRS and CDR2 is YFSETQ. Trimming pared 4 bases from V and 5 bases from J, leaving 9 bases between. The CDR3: CASSTGQTGELFS. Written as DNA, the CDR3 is TGCGCCAGCAGCACCGGACAGACCGGGGAGCTGTTTTCT.

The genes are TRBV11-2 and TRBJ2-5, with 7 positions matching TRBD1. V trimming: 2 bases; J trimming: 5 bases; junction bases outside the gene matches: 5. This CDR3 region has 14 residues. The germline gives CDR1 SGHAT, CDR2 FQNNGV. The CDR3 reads CASSLYTRGETQYF. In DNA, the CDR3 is TGTGCCAGCAGCTTATATACCAGGGGGGAGACCCAGTACTTC.

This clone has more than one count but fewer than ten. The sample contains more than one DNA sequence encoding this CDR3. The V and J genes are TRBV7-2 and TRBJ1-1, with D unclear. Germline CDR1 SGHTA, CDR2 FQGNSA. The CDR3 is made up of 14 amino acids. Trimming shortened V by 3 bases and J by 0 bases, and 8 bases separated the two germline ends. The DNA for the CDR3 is TGTGCCAGCAGCTTGTCTCTCATGAACACTGAAGCTTTCTTT. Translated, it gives CASSLSLMNTEAFF.

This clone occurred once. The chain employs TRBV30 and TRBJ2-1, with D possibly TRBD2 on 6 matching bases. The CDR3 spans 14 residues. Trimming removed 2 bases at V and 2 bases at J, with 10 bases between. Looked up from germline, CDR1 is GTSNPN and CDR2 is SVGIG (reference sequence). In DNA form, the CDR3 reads TGTGCCTGGAGTTCGGGCGGGACCTACAATGAGCAGTTCTTC. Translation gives CAWSSGGTYNEQFF.

The CDR3 reads CASSKKSNTEAFF. The CDR3 DNA reads TGTGCCAGCAGCAAAAAATCGAACACTGAAGCTTTCTTT. The chain uses TRBV21-1 and TRBJ1-1. TRBV21-1 is a listed pseudogene. This CDR3 is 13 amino acids long.

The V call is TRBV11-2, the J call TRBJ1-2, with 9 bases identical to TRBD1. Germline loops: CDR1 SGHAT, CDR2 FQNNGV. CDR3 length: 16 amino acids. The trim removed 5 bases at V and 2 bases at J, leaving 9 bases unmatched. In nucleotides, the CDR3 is TGTGCCAGCAGCCAACGGACAGGGGAAGTGAACTATGGCTACACCTTC. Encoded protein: CASSQRTGEVNYGYTF.

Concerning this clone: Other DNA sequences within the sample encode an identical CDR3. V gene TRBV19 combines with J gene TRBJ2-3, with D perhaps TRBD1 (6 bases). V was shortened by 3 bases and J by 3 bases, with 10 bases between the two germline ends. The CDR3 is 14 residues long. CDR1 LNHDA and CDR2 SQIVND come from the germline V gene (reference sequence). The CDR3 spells CASSIVRGTDTQYF. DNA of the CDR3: TGTGCCAGTAGTATTGTCAGGGGAACAGATACGCAGTATTTT. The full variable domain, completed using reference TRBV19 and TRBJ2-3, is DGGITQSPKYLFRKEGQNVTLSCEQNLNHDAMYWYRQDPGQGLRLIYYSQIVNDFQKGDIAEGYSVSREKKESFPLTVTSAQKNPTAFYLCASSIVRGTDTQYFGPGTRLTVL.

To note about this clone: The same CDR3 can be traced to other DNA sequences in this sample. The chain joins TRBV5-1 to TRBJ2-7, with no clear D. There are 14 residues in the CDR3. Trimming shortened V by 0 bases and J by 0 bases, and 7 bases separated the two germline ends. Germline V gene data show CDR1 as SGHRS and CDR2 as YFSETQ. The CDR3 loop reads CASSLGSSSYEQYF. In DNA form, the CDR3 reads TGCGCCAGCAGCTTGGGGTCGAGCTCCTACGAGCAGTACTTC.

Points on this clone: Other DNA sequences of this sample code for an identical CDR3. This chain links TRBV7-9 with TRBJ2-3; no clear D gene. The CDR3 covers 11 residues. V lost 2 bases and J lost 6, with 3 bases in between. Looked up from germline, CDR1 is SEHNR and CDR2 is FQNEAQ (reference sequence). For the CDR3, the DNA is TGTGCCAGCAGCTTATTGGATACGCAGTATTTT. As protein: CASSLLDTQYF.

The CDR3 reads CASSLDLPGVAYEQYF. For the CDR3, the DNA is TGTGCCAGCAGTTTAGACTTGCCAGGGGTGGCCTACGAGCAGTACTTC. The chain is built from TRBV27 and TRBJ2-7; possibly TRBD1 for D (6 bases). The CDR3 has 16 amino acids. CDR1 is MNHEY, CDR2 SMNVEV, per germline (reference sequence). Trimming stripped 2 bases from V and 2 bases from J, with 16 bases between.

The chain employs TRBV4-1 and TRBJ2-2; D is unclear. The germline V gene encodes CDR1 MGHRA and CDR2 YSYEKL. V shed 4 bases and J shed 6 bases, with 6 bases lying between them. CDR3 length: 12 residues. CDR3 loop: CASSLNPGELFF. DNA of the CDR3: TGCGCCAGCAGCCTTAACCCCGGGGAGCTGTTTTTT.

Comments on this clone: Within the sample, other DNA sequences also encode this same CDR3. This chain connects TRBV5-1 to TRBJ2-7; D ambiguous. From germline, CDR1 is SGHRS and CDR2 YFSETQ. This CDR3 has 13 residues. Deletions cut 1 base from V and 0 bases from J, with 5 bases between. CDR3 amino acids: CASSLTPSYEQYF. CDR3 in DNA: TGCGCCAGCAGCTTGACACCCTCCTACGAGCAGTACTTC. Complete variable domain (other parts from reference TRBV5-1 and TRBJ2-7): KAGVTQTPRYLIKTRGQQVTLSCSPISGHRSVSWYQQTPGQGLQFLFEYFSETQRNKGNFPGRFSGRQFSNSRSEMNVSTLELGDSALYLCASSLTPSYEQYFGPGTRLTVT.

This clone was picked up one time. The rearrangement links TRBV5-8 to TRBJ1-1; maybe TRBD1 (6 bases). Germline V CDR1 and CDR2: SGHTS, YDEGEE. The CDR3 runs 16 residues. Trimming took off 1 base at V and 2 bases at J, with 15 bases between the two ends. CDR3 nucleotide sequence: TGTGCCAGCAGCTTGAATATACAGGGTCTCAACACTGAAGCTTTCTTT. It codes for CASSLNIQGLNTEAFF.

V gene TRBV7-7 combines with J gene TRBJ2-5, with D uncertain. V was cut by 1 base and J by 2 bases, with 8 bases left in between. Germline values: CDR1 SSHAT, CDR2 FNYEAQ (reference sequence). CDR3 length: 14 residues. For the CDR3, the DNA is TGTGCCAGCAGCTTAGTTGGCACGCAAGAGACCCAGTACTTC. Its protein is CASSLVGTQETQYF.

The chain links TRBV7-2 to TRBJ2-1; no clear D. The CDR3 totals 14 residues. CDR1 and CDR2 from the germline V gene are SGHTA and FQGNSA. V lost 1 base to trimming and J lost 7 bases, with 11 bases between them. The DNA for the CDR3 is TGTGCCAGCAGCTTAGAGTCCCGCTGGAATGAGCAGTTCTTC. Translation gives CASSLESRWNEQFF. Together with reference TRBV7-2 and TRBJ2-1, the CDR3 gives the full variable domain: GAGVSQSPSNKVTEKGKDVELRCDPISGHTALYWYRQSLGQGLEFLIYFQGNSAPDKSGLPSDRFSAERTGGSVSTLTIQRTQQEDSAVYLCASSLESRWNEQFFGPGTRLTVL.

CDR3 region: CASSGRKGGSPGELFF. CDR3 coding DNA: TGTGCCAGCAGCGGGCGGAAGGGGGGGTCCCCCGGGGAGCTGTTTTTT. The J gene is TRBJ2-2, the V gene TRBV7-9, with D possibly matching TRBD2 (7 bases). Germline-derived CDR1 and CDR2 are SEHNR and FQNEAQ (reference sequence). Trimming left V 5 bases short and J 6 bases short, with 19 bases between. CDR3 length: 16 amino acids.

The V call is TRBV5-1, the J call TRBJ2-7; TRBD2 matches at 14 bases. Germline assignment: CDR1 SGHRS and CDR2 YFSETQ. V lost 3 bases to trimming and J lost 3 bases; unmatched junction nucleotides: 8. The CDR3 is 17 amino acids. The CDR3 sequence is CASSSTGTSGRDYEQYF. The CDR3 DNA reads TGCGCCAGCAGCTCCACCGGGACTAGCGGGAGAGACTACGAGCAGTACTTC.